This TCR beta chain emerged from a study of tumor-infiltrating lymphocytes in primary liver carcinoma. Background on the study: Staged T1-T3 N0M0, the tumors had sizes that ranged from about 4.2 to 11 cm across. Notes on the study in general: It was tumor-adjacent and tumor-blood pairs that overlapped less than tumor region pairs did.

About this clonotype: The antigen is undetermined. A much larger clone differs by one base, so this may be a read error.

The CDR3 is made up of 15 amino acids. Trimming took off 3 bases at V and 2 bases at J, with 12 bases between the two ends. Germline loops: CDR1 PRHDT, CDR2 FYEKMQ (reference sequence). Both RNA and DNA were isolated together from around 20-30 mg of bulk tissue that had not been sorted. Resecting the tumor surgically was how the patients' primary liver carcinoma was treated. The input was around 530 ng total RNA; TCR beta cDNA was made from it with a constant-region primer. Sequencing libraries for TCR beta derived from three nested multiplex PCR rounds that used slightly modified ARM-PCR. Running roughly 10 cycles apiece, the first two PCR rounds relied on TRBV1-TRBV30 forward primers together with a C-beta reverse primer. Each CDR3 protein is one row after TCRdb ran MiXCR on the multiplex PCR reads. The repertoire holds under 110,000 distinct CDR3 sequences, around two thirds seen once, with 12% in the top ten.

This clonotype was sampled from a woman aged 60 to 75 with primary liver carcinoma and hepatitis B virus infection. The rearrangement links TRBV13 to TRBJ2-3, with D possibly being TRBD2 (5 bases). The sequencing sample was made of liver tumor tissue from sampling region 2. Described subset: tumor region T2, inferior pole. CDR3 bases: TGTGCCAGCAGCTTTAGGGAGAGGAACACAGATACGCAGTATTTT. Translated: CASSFRERNTDTQYF.